Listed here is a single TCR beta chain. Antigen: not known. TCRdb's table, derived via immunoSEQ multiplex PCR, lists solely in-frame clones and lacks some. Of roughly 2.2 million clones detected, over 85% appear once; the ten largest clones hold about 0.41%. This record comes from a study of shared clonotypes between healthy human individuals. General study points: The study drew on few donors, limiting represented genetic and exposure-history diversity. A few donors showed sharing of roughly 5% of naive CD4 clonotypes.

Trimming left V 7 bases short and J 0 bases short, with 13 bases between. Germline assignment: CDR1 MNHEY and CDR2 SVGAGI. The CDR3 consists of 14 residues. This rearrangement joins TRBV6-5 to TRBJ2-7; D may be TRBD1 or TRBD2 (5 bases each). This TCR was recovered from a man in his late teens or twenties in good health. Some clones in this sample may be carry-over from other donors' samples. The material sequenced was naive CD4+ T cells from PBMCs. The subset: CD45RA+ positively selected. Written as DNA, the CDR3 is TGTGCCAGCACTCGGGACCCTAGCTCCTACGAGCAGTACTTC. Translation: CASTRDPSSYEQYF.